This T cell receptor (beta chain) was identified in a study of PD-L1 blockade in urothelial cancer. Study-wide background: Atezolizumab at 1,200 mg intravenously every 3 weeks was started by patients around 2014. The patients had undergone anywhere from 0 to 3 prior chemotherapy regimens. Median blood clonality was 0.080, with under 100,000 unique TCRs.

Libraries were prepared by immunoSEQ multiplex PCR; TCRdb keeps only in-frame clonotypes and omits some of them. This sample yields about 41,000 clones, of which roughly 85% are seen a single time; 2.6% belongs to the top ten. As to time point: peripheral blood 6 weeks after treatment start. Material: PBMCs, obtained around atezolizumab (anti-PD-L1) treatment. The TCR comes from a man between 65 and 85 years old with urothelial cancer.

CDR3 DNA: TGTGCCAGCAGCCGAGGACAGGCCGGCTACGAGCAGTACTTC. Residues: CASSRGQAGYEQYF. The chain couples TRBV5-8 to TRBJ2-7, with 7 bases aligning to TRBD1. Germline loops: CDR1 SGHTS, CDR2 YDEGEE. V dropped 4 bases and J dropped 3; count of bases not matched to a gene: 7. The CDR3 covers 14 residues. Full variable domain (remainder filled in from reference TRBV5-8 and TRBJ2-7): EAGVTQSPTHLIKTRGQQATLRCSPISGHTSVYWYQQALGLGLQFLLWYDEGEERNRGNFPPRFSGRQFPNYSSELNVNALELEDSALYLCASSRGQAGYEQYFGPGTRLTVT.